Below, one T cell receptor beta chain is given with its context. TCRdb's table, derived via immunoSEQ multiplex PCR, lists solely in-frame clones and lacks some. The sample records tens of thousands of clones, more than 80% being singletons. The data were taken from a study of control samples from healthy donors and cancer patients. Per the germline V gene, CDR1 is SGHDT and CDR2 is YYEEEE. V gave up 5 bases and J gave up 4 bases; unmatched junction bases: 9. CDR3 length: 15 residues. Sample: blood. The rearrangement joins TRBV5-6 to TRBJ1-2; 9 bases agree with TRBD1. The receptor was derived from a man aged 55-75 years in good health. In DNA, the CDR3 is TGTGCCAGCAGGCCCACGGGACAGGGTGGCTATGGCTACACCTTC. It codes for CASRPTGQGGYGYTF. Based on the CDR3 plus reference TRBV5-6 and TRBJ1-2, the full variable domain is DAGVTQSPTHLIKTRGQQVTLRCSPKSGHDTVSWYQQALGQGPQFIFQYYEEEERQRGNFPDRFSGHQFPNYSSELNVNALLLGDSALYLCASRPTGQGGYGYTFGSGTRLTVV.